These 5 T cell receptor beta chains came from one sample sequenced in a study of CD8 T cells in ankylosing spondylitis. Study observations and caveats: It appeared that ankylosing spondylitis blood was characterized by a TCR beta motif of fewer than 10 highly homologous variants.

The antigens of these receptors remain unknown. A single record per CDR3 protein comes from TCRdb applying MiXCR to the 5' RACE reads. This sample yields 800,000 to 900,000 distinct CDR3 sequences, of which 10% to 15% are seen a single time; roughly 0.51% belongs to the top ten. The material sequenced was blood, either unsorted or a sorted T cell fraction (not recorded which). The source is a male donor with ankylosing spondylitis.

The table lists this clonotype with many counts. The chain couples TRBV20-1 to TRBJ2-3, with 8 bases fitting TRBD1. V trimming: 6 bases; J trimming: 7 bases; junction bases outside the gene matches: 9. The CDR3 sequence is 13 residues long. The germline V gene encodes CDR1 DFQATT and CDR2 SNEGSKA (reference sequence). CDR3 in DNA: TGCAGTGCAAGGACAGGGAATTTGCATACGCAGTATTTT. Protein: CSARTGNLHTQYF.

The rearrangement joins TRBV28 to TRBJ2-7; 10 positions match TRBD2. The V gene's germline CDR1 is MDHEN and CDR2 SYDVKM. Germline trimming cut 6 bases from V and 2 bases from J; bases unmatched to any gene: 13. There are 17 residues in the CDR3. This chain's CDR3 is CASRPELSGRIPYEQYF. In DNA form, the CDR3 reads TGTGCCAGCAGACCCGAACTTAGCGGGAGGATACCCTACGAGCAGTACTTC.

The chain is built from TRBV7-2 and TRBJ2-7; TRBD1 might be the D (6 bases). The V gene's germline CDR1 is SGHTA and CDR2 FQGNSA. The length of the CDR3 is 13 residues. The V and J ends lost 4 bases and 4 bases respectively, with 11 bases between them. The CDR3 loop reads CASSSRQDYEQYF. The DNA of the CDR3 is TGTGCCAGCAGCTCCCGACAGGATTACGAGCAGTACTTC.

The rearrangement links TRBV5-1 to TRBJ2-7; 9 bases agree with TRBD1. J was trimmed by 2 bases and V by 0 bases; bases with no gene match: 6. Looked up from germline, CDR1 is SGHRS and CDR2 is YFSETQ. CDR3 length: 16 residues. This chain's CDR3 is CASSLVTGTGTYEQYF. The CDR3 DNA sequence: TGCGCCAGCAGCTTGGTAACCGGGACAGGGACCTACGAGCAGTACTTC. Supplemented by reference TRBV5-1 and TRBJ2-7, the full variable domain reads KAGVTQTPRYLIKTRGQQVTLSCSPISGHRSVSWYQQTPGQGLQFLFEYFSETQRNKGNFPGRFSGRQFSNSRSEMNVSTLELGDSALYLCASSLVTGTGTYEQYFGPGTRLTVT.

In this sample, this clonotype turned up many times. The chain is built from TRBV5-1 and TRBJ2-7; 8 bases map to TRBD2. J was trimmed by 0 bases and V by 3 bases; bases with no gene match: 5. Germline loops: CDR1 SGHRS, CDR2 YFSETQ. The CDR3 runs 15 residues. The chain's CDR3 is CASSSGGFLSYEQYF. The CDR3 bases are TGCGCCAGCAGCTCGGGAGGGTTCCTCTCCTACGAGCAGTACTTC.